This entry describes one T cell receptor (beta chain). This record comes from a study of blood T cell repertoires in COVID-19. Using immunoSEQ multiplex PCR, the repertoire was profiled, and TCRdb retains in-frame clones only, with some absent. The sample includes 310,000 or so clones, approximately 86% of them seen just once. Trimming pared 6 bases from V and 0 bases from J, leaving 13 bases between. The CDR3 contains 14 residues. The V gene's germline CDR1 is GTSNPN and CDR2 SVGIG (reference sequence). Sequencing was performed on peripheral blood. The chain combines TRBV30 with TRBJ2-3; D possibly corresponds to TRBD2 (5 bases). The receptor was isolated from a man between 70 and 80 years old with acute or convalescent COVID-19. The CDR3 coding sequence is TGTGCCTGTATTCGGGGAAAAAGCACAGATACGCAGTATTTT. This encodes CACIRGKSTDTQYF.